This is a list of T cell receptor beta chains from one sample in a study of T cells after yellow fever vaccination. MiXCR, run by TCRdb on the 5' RACE reads, gives a single entry per CDR3 protein. Of about 22,000 distinct CDR3 sequences listed, 5.2% are singletons. The source was PBMCs, either bulk or a sorted T-cell subset (CD4+, CD8+, memory, or dextramer-sorted; not recorded which), collected more than 40 days after the first yellow fever vaccination. The receptors derive from a young man who received the YFV17D yellow fever vaccine. The CDR3 runs from the conserved cysteine through the conserved F or W. A D gene is named only where the DNA matches it firmly. The size entry is marked missing in some rows and otherwise reads once, few, many or a size class.

V gene: TRBV24-1; J gene: TRBJ2-1; D gene: NA; clone size: many; CDR3 DNA: TGTGCCACCAGTGAATTTACAGGGTCTTGGTTCTTC; CDR3 protein: CATSEFTGSWFF
V gene: TRBV9; J gene: TRBJ2-3; D gene: NA; clone size: many; CDR3 DNA: TGTGCCAGCAGCGTCCTAAACACAGATACGCAGTATTTT; CDR3 protein: CASSVLNTDTQYF
V gene: TRBV20-1; J gene: TRBJ2-5; D gene: NA; clone size: many; CDR3 DNA: TGCAGTGCTAGAGATCGGGCTCGAGGAGAGACCCAGTACTTC; CDR3 protein: CSARDRARGETQYF
V gene: TRBV4-3; J gene: TRBJ1-2; D gene: TRBD1; clone size: many; CDR3 DNA: TGCGCCAGCAGCCGTACTATAGACAGGGGCCCTAACTATGGCTACACCTTC; CDR3 protein: CASSRTIDRGPNYGYTF
V gene: TRBV7-9; J gene: TRBJ2-3; D gene: NA; clone size: many; CDR3 DNA: TGTGCCAGCAGCTTAGGGGACTCCACAGATACGCAGTATTTT; CDR3 protein: CASSLGDSTDTQYF
V gene: TRBV20-1; J gene: TRBJ2-5; D gene: TRBD2; clone size: many; CDR3 DNA: TGCAGTGCTAGAGATCCTGGGGGAGCGGGGGAGGGAACCCAGTACTTC; CDR3 protein: CSARDPGGAGEGTQYF
V gene: TRBV4-1; J gene: TRBJ2-3; D gene: NA; clone size: NA; CDR3 DNA: TGCGCCAGCAGCCTTTCCCCGGGGGCGCCTCTAGGTAGCACAGATACGCAGTATTTT; CDR3 protein: CASSLSPGAPLGSTDTQYF
V gene: TRBV5-1; J gene: TRBJ2-5; D gene: NA; clone size: many; CDR3 DNA: TGCGCCAGCAGCCATCAGGGGTCGGAAGAGACCCAGTACTTC; CDR3 protein: CASSHQGSEETQYF
V gene: TRBV3-1; J gene: TRBJ1-5; D gene: TRBD1; clone size: NA; CDR3 DNA: TGTACCAGCAGTTTAGGGCACCGGGACAGGGTTAGCAATCAGCCCCAGCATTTT; CDR3 protein: CTSSLGHRDRVSNQPQHF
V gene: TRBV5-1; J gene: TRBJ2-2; D gene: TRBD2; clone size: many; CDR3 DNA: TGCGCCAGCAGCTTGCCCAGCGGGGGGGCGCCCGGGGAGCTGTTTTTT; CDR3 protein: CASSLPSGGAPGELFF
V gene: TRBV6-1; J gene: TRBJ2-5; D gene: NA; clone size: many; CDR3 DNA: TGTGCCAGCAGTGAAGCAGAAGGGACCCAAGAGACCCAGTACTTC; CDR3 protein: CASSEAEGTQETQYF
V gene: TRBV12-3/TRBV12-4; J gene: TRBJ1-6; D gene: TRBD1; clone size: many; CDR3 DNA: TGTGCCAGCAGTTCTTCCGGGACAGGGCCCTCACCCCTCCACTTT; CDR3 protein: CASSSSGTGPSPLHF
V gene: TRBV6-1; J gene: TRBJ2-5; D gene: TRBD1; clone size: many; CDR3 DNA: TGTGCCAGCAGTCAACGGGACAGAGAGACCCAGTACTTC; CDR3 protein: CASSQRDRETQYF
V gene: TRBV18; J gene: TRBJ1-1; D gene: NA; clone size: many; CDR3 DNA: TGTGCCAGCTCACGAGACAGGAACACTGAAGCTTTCTTT; CDR3 protein: CASSRDRNTEAFF
V gene: TRBV9; J gene: TRBJ2-5; D gene: NA; clone size: many; CDR3 DNA: TGTGCCAGCAGCGTAGAGTTGGGATCTGAGACCCAGTACTTC; CDR3 protein: CASSVELGSETQYF
V gene: TRBV11-3; J gene: TRBJ2-3; D gene: TRBD2; clone size: many; CDR3 DNA: TGTGCCAGCAGCGCGCGGACTAGCGGGGGAGGAGATACGCAGTATTTT; CDR3 protein: CASSARTSGGGDTQYF
V gene: TRBV4-1; J gene: TRBJ1-1; D gene: NA; clone size: many; CDR3 DNA: TGCGCCAGCAGCCAAGATTCGGGGGGCAACACTGAAGCTTTCTTT; CDR3 protein: CASSQDSGGNTEAFF
V gene: TRBV7-2; J gene: TRBJ2-7; D gene: NA; clone size: many; CDR3 DNA: TGTGCCAGCAGCTTAGCCAGGGCCTACGAGCAGTACTTC; CDR3 protein: CASSLARAYEQYF
V gene: TRBV11-2; J gene: TRBJ1-3; D gene: NA; clone size: many; CDR3 DNA: TGTGCCAGCAGCCAGAGCCACTCTGGAAACACCATATATTTT; CDR3 protein: CASSQSHSGNTIYF